The source of this TCR beta chain is a study of T cells in Graves' hyperthyroidism and ophthalmopathy. Patients aged 18 to 65 had newly diagnosed hyperthyroidism lasting under 2 months. Thyroid ultrasound, orbital computed tomography, clinical symptoms, and serum thyroxine and TRAb underpinned diagnoses. V lost 6 bases and J lost 5; bases outside the gene matches: 13. The CDR3 runs to 15 residues. The germline gives CDR1 SQVTM, CDR2 ANQGSEA. TCR beta CDR3 regions were amplified from RNA. The HTBI set primed first-round TCR CDR3 RT-PCR. TCRdb itself ran the multiplex PCR reads through MiXCR, one entry per CDR3 protein. Of hundreds of thousands of distinct CDR3 sequences in the sample, approximately 15% are singletons; the top ten hold just under 25%. The sample holds many counts of this clonotype.

The V call is TRBV29-1, the J call TRBJ2-1; 7 bases align to TRBD2. Sample: blood. This receptor was taken from a woman between 25 and 40 years old with Graves' hyperthyroidism. The CDR3 here is CSVLGPGGWDNEQFF. The CDR3 DNA sequence: TGCAGCGTCCTCGGACCCGGGGGGTGGGACAATGAGCAGTTCTTC.